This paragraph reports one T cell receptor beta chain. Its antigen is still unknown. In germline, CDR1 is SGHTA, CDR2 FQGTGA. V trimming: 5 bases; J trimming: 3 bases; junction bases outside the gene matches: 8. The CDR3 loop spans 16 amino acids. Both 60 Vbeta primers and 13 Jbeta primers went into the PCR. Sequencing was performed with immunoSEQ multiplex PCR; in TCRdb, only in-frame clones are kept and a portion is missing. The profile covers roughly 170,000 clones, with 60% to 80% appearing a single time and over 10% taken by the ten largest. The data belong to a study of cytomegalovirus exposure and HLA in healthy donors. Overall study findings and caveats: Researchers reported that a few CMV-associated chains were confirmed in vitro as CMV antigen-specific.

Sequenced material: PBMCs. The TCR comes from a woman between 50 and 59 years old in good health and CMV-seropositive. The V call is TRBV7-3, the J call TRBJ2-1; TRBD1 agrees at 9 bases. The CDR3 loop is CASSRDREHDYNEQFF. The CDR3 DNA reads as TGTGCCAGCAGCCGGGACAGGGAACATGACTACAATGAGCAGTTCTTC.